This T cell receptor beta chain is drawn from a study of shared clonotypes between healthy human individuals. V was trimmed by 2 bases and J by 0 bases, leaving 10 bases between them. Germline CDR1 and CDR2: SGHTA and FQGNSA. This CDR3 has 16 residues. The protocol was immunoSEQ multiplex PCR, while the TCRdb copy is restricted to in-frame clones and leaves out a portion. The profile covers over a million clones, with about 80% appearing a single time and 1.4% to 1.5% taken by the ten largest. Material: memory CD4+ T cells sorted from blood. Subset given: CD45RA-negative fraction. The receptor was isolated from a man younger than 35 in good health. The rearrangement uses TRBV7-2 and TRBJ2-2; TRBD2 is a possible D gene (7 bases). Here the CDR3 reads CASSLRGAPNTGELFF. CDR3 DNA sequence: TGTGCCAGCAGCTTACGGGGGGCACCGAACACCGGGGAGCTGTTTTTT.